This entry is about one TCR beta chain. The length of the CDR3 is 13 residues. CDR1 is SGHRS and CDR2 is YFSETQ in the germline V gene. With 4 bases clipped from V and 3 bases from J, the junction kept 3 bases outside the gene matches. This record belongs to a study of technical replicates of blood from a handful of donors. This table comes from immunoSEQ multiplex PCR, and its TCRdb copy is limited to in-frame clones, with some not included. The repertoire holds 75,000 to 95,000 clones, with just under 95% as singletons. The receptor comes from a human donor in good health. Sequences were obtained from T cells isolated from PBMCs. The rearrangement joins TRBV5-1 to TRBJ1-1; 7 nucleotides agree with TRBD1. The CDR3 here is CASSVDRDTEAFF. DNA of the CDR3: TGCGCCAGCAGCGTCGACAGGGACACTGAAGCTTTCTTT.